These 28 T cell receptor beta chains were all obtained from the same sample, sequenced in a study of radiation and T cells in renal cell carcinoma. Measured with immunoSEQ multiplex PCR; TCRdb has only the in-frame clones, and not every one. The table includes 130,000 or so clones, over 75% detected once. Time point here: baseline pretreatment blood. Treatment given: 15 Gy SBRT to primary tumor, nephrectomy 4 weeks later. The sample here was blood, taken from a patient whose treatment included radiotherapy and nephrectomy. The source is a woman between 50 and 59 years old with renal cell carcinoma.

This chain uses TRBV12-5 with TRBJ2-1, with D possibly being TRBD2 (6 bases). Trimming stripped 7 bases from V and 0 bases from J, with 16 bases between. CDR3 length equals 16 residues. Germline values: CDR1 LGHNT, CDR2 FRNRAP. For the CDR3, the DNA is TGTGCTAGTGAGACAACGGACGGGAGCTCCTACAATGAGCAGTTCTTC. This encodes CASETTDGSSYNEQFF.

The CDR3 region has the DNA TGTGCCAGCAGGACTAGCGGGGTCTCGAACACCGGGGAGCTGTTTTTT. Protein product: CASRTSGVSNTGELFF. The gene calls are TRBV7-9 and TRBJ2-2, with 11 bases that match TRBD2. V gave up 6 bases and J gave up 0 bases; unmatched junction bases: 3. Germline loops: CDR1 SEHNR, CDR2 FQNEAQ (reference sequence). This CDR3 has 16 amino acids. Complete variable domain (other parts from reference TRBV7-9 and TRBJ2-2): DTGVSQNPRHKITKRGQNVTFRCDPISEHNRLYWYRQTLGQGPEFLTYFQNEAQLEKSRLLSDRFSAERPKGSFSTLEIQRTEQGDSAMYLCASRTSGVSNTGELFFGEGSRLTVL.

This clone appeared a single time. V usage is TRBV29-1 and J usage is TRBJ2-3; TRBD2 matches 7 bases. The length of the CDR3 is 13 residues. Germline loops: CDR1 SQVTM, CDR2 ANQGSEA. V dropped 4 bases and J dropped 6; count of bases not matched to a gene: 7. As DNA, the CDR3 is TGCAGCGTTGGGACTAGGGTGTCGGATACGCAGTATTTT. It specifies CSVGTRVSDTQYF.

The chain links TRBV28 to TRBJ1-2; no firm D call. With 3 bases removed from V and 8 bases from J, the gap between germline ends came to 7 bases. Germline values: CDR1 MDHEN, CDR2 SYDVKM. The CDR3 is 11 residues long. The CDR3 reads CASSLENGYTF. The CDR3 DNA sequence: TGTGCCAGCAGTTTGGAGAACGGCTACACCTTC.

This clone was seen more than once but under ten times. This chain links TRBV19 with TRBJ1-5; D ambiguous. V lost 4 bases, J lost 4 bases, and 5 bases lay in between. The germline CDR1 and CDR2 sequences are LNHDA and SQIVND (reference sequence). CDR3 length: 12 amino acids. The CDR3 sequence is CASSRVNQPQHF. As DNA, the CDR3 is TGTGCCAGTAGTAGGGTTAATCAGCCCCAGCATTTT. Variable domain in full (rest from reference TRBV19 and TRBJ1-5): DGGITQSPKYLFRKEGQNVTLSCEQNLNHDAMYWYRQDPGQGLRLIYYSQIVNDFQKGDIAEGYSVSREKKESFPLTVTSAQKNPTAFYLCASSRVNQPQHFGDGTRLSIL.

The CDR3 bases are TGTGCCAGCAGCTTGGGACAGATAATCACCGGGGAGCTGTTTTTT. It specifies CASSLGQIITGELFF. The gene calls are TRBV5-4 and TRBJ2-2; D is perhaps TRBD1 (5 bases). V shed 0 bases and J shed 4 bases, with 10 bases lying between them. Germline V gene data show CDR1 as SGHNT and CDR2 as YYREEE (reference sequence). This CDR3 region has 15 residues.

This chain links TRBV7-9 with TRBJ2-5; tentative D call: TRBD1 (6 bases). The V end lost 5 bases, the J end lost 9 bases, and 22 bases lay between the germline ends. Per the germline V gene, CDR1 is SEHNR and CDR2 is FQNEAQ (reference sequence). This CDR3 has 15 residues. The CDR3 coding sequence is TGTGCCAGCAGCCACGTGCGGACAGCCAGTTTGTCCCAGTACTTC. This sequence encodes CASSHVRTASLSQYF.

This rearrangement joins TRBV5-4 to TRBJ1-1; 9 bases match TRBD1. V lost 3 bases to trimming and J lost 5 bases; unmatched junction nucleotides: 8. Germline V CDR1 and CDR2: SGHNT, YYREEE (reference sequence). The CDR3 covers 15 residues. The CDR3 region has the DNA TGTGCCAGCAGCTACTTGGACAGGGGAGGGACTGAAGCTTTCTTT. Translating gives CASSYLDRGGTEAFF.

J is TRBJ2-3 and V is TRBV7-2, with TRBD2 as a possible D gene (6 bases). CDR1 is SGHTA and CDR2 is FQGNSA in the germline V gene. V lost 2 bases to trimming and J lost 5 bases, with 14 bases between them. CDR3 length: 15 amino acids. CDR3 region: CASSLILAGGDTQYF. The DNA of the CDR3 is TGTGCCAGCAGCTTAATACTAGCCGGGGGAGATACGCAGTATTTT.

The chain uses TRBV12-5 and TRBJ2-3, with a tentative D call TRBD2 (5 bases). The V and J ends lost 1 base and 5 bases respectively, with 13 bases between them. Germline V gives CDR1 LGHNT, CDR2 FRNRAP. The CDR3 extends over 15 amino acids. The CDR3 nucleotides read TGTGCTAGTGGTTTGGGAGCGCTAGCCGGAGATACGCAGTATTTT. Protein: CASGLGALAGDTQYF.

The chain uses TRBV7-2 and TRBJ2-5, with TRBD2 as a possible D gene (7 bases). The CDR3 has 14 residues. V was cut by 1 base and J by 4 bases, with 10 bases left in between. CDR1 SGHTA and CDR2 FQGNSA come from the germline V gene. CDR3 protein: CASSLVRGGETQYF. Written as DNA, the CDR3 is TGTGCCAGCAGCTTAGTAAGGGGGGGAGAGACCCAGTACTTC.

V and J are TRBV27 and TRBJ1-1; 7 nucleotides line up with TRBD1. V lost 2 bases and J lost 1; bases outside the gene matches: 4. CDR1 and CDR2 (germline): MNHEY, SMNVEV (reference sequence). The CDR3 is 15 residues long. The CDR3 spells CASSLNNRGNTEAFF. CDR3 bases: TGTGCCAGCAGTTTAAATAACAGGGGGAACACTGAAGCTTTCTTT.

This chain links TRBV5-6 with TRBJ2-6; D may match TRBD1 or TRBD2 (6 bases each). This CDR3 comprises 18 residues. Germline lookup yields CDR1 SGHDT and CDR2 YYEEEE. V lost 4 bases and J 0 bases, leaving 17 bases between the germline ends. Here the CDR3 DNA reads TGTGCCAGCAGCCCCAGAGATGGGGGGCTCTCTGGGGCCAACGTCCTGACTTTC. Its translation is CASSPRDGGLSGANVLTF.

This clone was counted a few times. The J gene is TRBJ1-6, the V gene TRBV7-2; the D gene is possibly TRBD1 (5 bases). This CDR3 is 15 amino acids long. Germline CDR1 SGHTA, CDR2 FQGNSA. The germline V and J ends were trimmed by 4 bases and 6 bases, with 13 bases remaining between them. The CDR3 bases are TGTGCCAGCAGCTACCGTACAGGCCCTAATTCACCCCTCCACTTT. Protein: CASSYRTGPNSPLHF.

V and J are TRBV19 and TRBJ1-4; D ambiguous. CDR1 and CDR2 (germline): LNHDA, SQIVND (reference sequence). V gave up 6 bases and J gave up 5 bases, with 13 bases separating them. The CDR3 totals 14 residues. CDR3 DNA: TGTGCCAGTAGCCTAAGGACGGGGAATGAAAAACTGTTTTTT. Translating it yields CASSLRTGNEKLFF.

The chain combines TRBV5-4 with TRBJ1-2; no definite D call. Germline CDR1 reads SGHNT; CDR2 reads YYREEE (reference sequence). V lost 0 bases to trimming and J lost 0 bases, with 9 bases between them. The CDR3 has 15 residues. The CDR3 reads CASSLEFVTNYGYTF. The CDR3 DNA reads as TGTGCCAGCAGCTTGGAGTTCGTAACTAACTATGGCTACACCTTC. Based on the CDR3 plus reference TRBV5-4 and TRBJ1-2, the full variable domain is ETGVTQSPTHLIKTRGQQVTLRCSSQSGHNTVSWYQQALGQGPQFIFQYYREEENGRGNFPPRFSGLQFPNYSSELNVNALELDDSALYLCASSLEFVTNYGYTFGSGTRLTVV.

V usage is TRBV2 and J usage is TRBJ2-5, with D maybe TRBD2 (6 bases). The germline V and J ends were trimmed by 3 bases and 7 bases, with 12 bases remaining between them. The CDR3 runs to 13 residues. Per the germline V gene, CDR1 is SNHLY and CDR2 is FYNNEI. CDR3 residues: CASSDRDFGTQYF. CDR3 nucleotide sequence: TGTGCCAGCAGTGACCGGGACTTCGGGACCCAGTACTTC.

The genes are TRBV11-2 and TRBJ2-3; 9 bases are shared with TRBD1. The CDR3 has 14 amino acids. Germline V lookup: CDR1 SGHAT, CDR2 FQNNGV. The V and J ends lost 3 bases and 5 bases, in that order; junction bases with no gene match: 3. The CDR3 region has the DNA TGTGCCAGCAGCTTCGGACAGGGGCTAGATACGCAGTATTTT. This translates into CASSFGQGLDTQYF.

CDR3 DNA sequence: TGTGCCAGCAGTGCACTAGCGGGGGCAAGCACAGATACGCAGTATTTT. Its translation is CASSALAGASTDTQYF. The V call is TRBV6-4, the J call TRBJ2-3, with TRBD2 identical over 11 bases. The V segment lost 4 bases and the J segment 0 bases; nucleotides outside the gene matches: 3. CDR3 size: 16 residues. Germline assignment: CDR1 MRHNA and CDR2 SNTAGT.

The chain combines TRBV6-1 with TRBJ2-5; the D is unclear. This CDR3 contains 10 residues. Germline CDR1 MNHNS, CDR2 SASEGT. V was pared by 7 bases and J by 3 bases, with 3 bases between. CDR3: CASTEETQYF. CDR3 DNA: TGTGCCAGCACAGAAGAGACCCAGTACTTC.

This chain uses TRBV7-3 with TRBJ2-1, with D maybe TRBD2 (6 bases). Trimming shortened V by 5 bases and J by 7 bases, and 24 bases separated the two germline ends. The CDR3 covers 17 residues. Germline V gene sequence: CDR1 SGHTA, CDR2 FQGTGA. CDR3 loop: CASSAYPSSAFGNEQFF. The CDR3, as DNA: TGTGCCAGCAGCGCGTACCCTTCTAGCGCTTTTGGGAATGAGCAGTTCTTC.

This clone was observed a handful of times. The chain joins TRBV2 to TRBJ1-4, with a possible D match to TRBD1 (5 bases). The V end lost 4 bases, the J end lost 7 bases, and 19 bases lay between the germline ends. The germline V gene encodes CDR1 SNHLY and CDR2 FYNNEI. CDR3 length equals 16 residues. The CDR3 DNA follows: TGTGCCAGCAGTGCCGGCCGACAGAGGGGTAGTGAAAAACTGTTTTTT. This gives the protein CASSAGRQRGSEKLFF.

The chain has TRBV19 and TRBJ2-3; D is tentatively TRBD1 or TRBD2 (6 bases each). The V gene's germline CDR1 is LNHDA and CDR2 SQIVND (reference sequence). Trimming removed 3 bases at V and 3 bases at J, with 10 bases between. The CDR3 is 14 residues long. Here the CDR3 DNA reads TGTGCCAGTAGTATGGGGGGCGAAACAGATACGCAGTATTTT. It is translated as CASSMGGETDTQYF.

The chain recombines TRBV14 with TRBJ2-5, with 7 bases aligning to TRBD1. V dropped 4 bases and J dropped 0; count of bases not matched to a gene: 11. In germline, CDR1 is SGHDN, CDR2 FVKESK. The CDR3 is made up of 17 amino acids. The CDR3 DNA follows: TGTGCCAGCAGCCCAGGACAGGTTCGAGGGGACCAAGAGACCCAGTACTTC. Encoded protein: CASSPGQVRGDQETQYF.

The J gene is TRBJ2-7, the V gene TRBV5-6; TRBD2 is a possible D gene (6 bases). V dropped 0 bases and J dropped 4 bases, with 20 bases sitting between them. Germline V gives CDR1 SGHDT, CDR2 YYEEEE. This CDR3 region has 17 residues. CDR3 protein: CASSLARFRGRLYEQYF. CDR3 in DNA: TGTGCCAGCAGCTTGGCGAGGTTCCGAGGGAGGTTGTACGAGCAGTACTTC.

This clone was observed a few times. J is TRBJ1-2 and V is TRBV19; TRBD1 aligns across 8 bases. CDR1 is LNHDA and CDR2 is SQIVND in the germline V gene (reference sequence). This CDR3 region has 13 residues. Losses at the gene ends were 5 bases for V and 7 bases for J; bases not matched to a gene: 6. CDR3 sequence reads: CASSSDRVGGYTF. CDR3 coding DNA: TGTGCCAGTAGTTCGGACAGGGTAGGTGGCTACACCTTC.

This rearrangement joins TRBV9 to TRBJ1-2; weak D call: TRBD1 (5 bases). Germline V lookup: CDR1 SGDLS, CDR2 YYNGEE. The CDR3 is 15 residues long. Trimming pared 0 bases from V and 5 bases from J, leaving 14 bases between. CDR3 protein: CASSVAHRSGYGYTF. The CDR3 region has the DNA TGTGCCAGCAGCGTAGCCCACAGGTCGGGTTATGGCTACACCTTC.

This clone was seen only once. The chain is built from TRBV19 and TRBJ1-3; D ambiguous. The CDR3 consists of 18 residues. The V end was cut by 7 bases, the J end by 0 bases, with 22 bases between. CDR1 is LNHDA, CDR2 SQIVND, per germline (reference sequence). The CDR3 nucleotides read TGTGCCAGTATACCAGCCCCGGTAACAGTCGTCTCTGGAAACACCATATATTTT. Amino acids: CASIPAPVTVVSGNTIYF. Full variable domain (rest looked up from reference TRBV19 and TRBJ1-3): DGGITQSPKYLFRKEGQNVTLSCEQNLNHDAMYWYRQDPGQGLRLIYYSQIVNDFQKGDIAEGYSVSREKKESFPLTVTSAQKNPTAFYLCASIPAPVTVVSGNTIYFGEGSWLTVV.